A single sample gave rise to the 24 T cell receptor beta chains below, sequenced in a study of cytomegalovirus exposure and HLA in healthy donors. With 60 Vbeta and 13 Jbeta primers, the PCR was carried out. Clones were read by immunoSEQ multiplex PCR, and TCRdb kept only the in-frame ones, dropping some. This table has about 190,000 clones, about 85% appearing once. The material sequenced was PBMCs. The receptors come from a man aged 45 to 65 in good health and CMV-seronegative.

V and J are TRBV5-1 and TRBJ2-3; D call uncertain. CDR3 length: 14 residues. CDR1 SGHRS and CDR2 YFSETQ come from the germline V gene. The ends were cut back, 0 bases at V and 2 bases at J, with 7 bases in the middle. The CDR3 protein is CASSLALPTDTQYF. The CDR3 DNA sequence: TGCGCCAGCAGCTTGGCCCTACCCACAGATACGCAGTATTTT.

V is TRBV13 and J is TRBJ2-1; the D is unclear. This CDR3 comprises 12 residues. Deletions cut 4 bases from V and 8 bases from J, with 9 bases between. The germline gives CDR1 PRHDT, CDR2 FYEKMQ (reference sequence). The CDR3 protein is CASSSPRDEQFF. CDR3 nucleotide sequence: TGTGCCAGCAGCTCCCCCCGGGATGAGCAGTTCTTC. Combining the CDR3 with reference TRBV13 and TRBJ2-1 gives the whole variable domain AAGVIQSPRHLIKEKRETATLKCYPIPRHDTVYWYQQGPGQDPQFLISFYEKMQSDKGSIPDRFSAQQFSDYHSELNMSSLELGDSALYFCASSSPRDEQFFGPGTRLTVL.

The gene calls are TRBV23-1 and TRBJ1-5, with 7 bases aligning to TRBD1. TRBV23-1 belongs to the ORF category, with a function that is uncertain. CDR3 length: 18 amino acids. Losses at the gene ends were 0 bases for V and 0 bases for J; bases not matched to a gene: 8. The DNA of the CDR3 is TGCGCCAGCAGTCAATCTAGAGGACAGGTCCATAGCAATCAGCCCCAGCATTTT. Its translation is CASSQSRGQVHSNQPQHF.

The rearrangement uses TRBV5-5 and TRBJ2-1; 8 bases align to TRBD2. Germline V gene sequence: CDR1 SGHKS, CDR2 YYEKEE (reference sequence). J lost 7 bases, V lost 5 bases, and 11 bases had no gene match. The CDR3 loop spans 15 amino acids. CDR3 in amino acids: CASRKPGGAGNEQFF. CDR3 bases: TGTGCCAGCAGAAAACCGGGGGGGGCGGGTAATGAGCAGTTCTTC.

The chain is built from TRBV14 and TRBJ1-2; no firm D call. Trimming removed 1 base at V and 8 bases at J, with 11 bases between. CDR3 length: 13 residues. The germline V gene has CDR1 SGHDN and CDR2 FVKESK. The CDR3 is CASSQVGTTGYTF. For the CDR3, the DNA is TGTGCCAGCAGCCAAGTTGGCACCACGGGCTACACCTTC.

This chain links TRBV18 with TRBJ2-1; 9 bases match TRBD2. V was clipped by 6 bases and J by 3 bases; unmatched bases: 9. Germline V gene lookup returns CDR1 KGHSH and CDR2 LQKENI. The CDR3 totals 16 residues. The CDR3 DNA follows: TGTGCCAGCTCTCAAAAGCGGGGGGCCTACTACAATGAGCAGTTCTTC. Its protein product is CASSQKRGAYYNEQFF.

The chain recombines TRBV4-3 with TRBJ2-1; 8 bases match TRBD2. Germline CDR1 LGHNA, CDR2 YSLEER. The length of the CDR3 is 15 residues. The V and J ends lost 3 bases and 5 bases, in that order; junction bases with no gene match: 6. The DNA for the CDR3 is TGCGCCAGCAGCCAGGGACTAGTCTTGGACAATGAGCAGTTCTTC. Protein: CASSQGLVLDNEQFF.

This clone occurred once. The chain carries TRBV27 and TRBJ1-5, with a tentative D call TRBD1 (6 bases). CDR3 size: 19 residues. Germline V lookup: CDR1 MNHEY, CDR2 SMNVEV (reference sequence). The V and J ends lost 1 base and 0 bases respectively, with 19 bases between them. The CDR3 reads CASSLWGGDTYHSNQPQHF. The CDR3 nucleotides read TGTGCCAGCAGTTTATGGGGGGGCGACACCTACCATAGCAATCAGCCCCAGCATTTT.

The DNA for the CDR3 is TGTGCCACCAGCAGCCTGTCGCAAGAGACCCAGTACTTC. It is translated as CATSSLSQETQYF. The genes are TRBV15 and TRBJ2-5, with unresolved D. Trimming shortened V by 3 bases and J by 2 bases, and 7 bases separated the two germline ends. The CDR3 is made up of 13 amino acids. CDR1 is LNHNV and CDR2 is YYDKDF in the germline V gene (reference sequence).

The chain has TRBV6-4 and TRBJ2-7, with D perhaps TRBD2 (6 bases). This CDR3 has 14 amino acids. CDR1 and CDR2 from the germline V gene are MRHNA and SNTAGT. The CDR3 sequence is CAIPGDRRSYEQYF. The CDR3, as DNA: TGTGCTATTCCGGGGGACCGCCGCTCCTACGAGCAGTACTTC.

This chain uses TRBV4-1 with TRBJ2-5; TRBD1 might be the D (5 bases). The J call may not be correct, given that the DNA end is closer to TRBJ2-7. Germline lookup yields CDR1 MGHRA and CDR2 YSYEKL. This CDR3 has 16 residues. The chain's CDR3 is CASSQASVKGAGEQYF. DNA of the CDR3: TGCGCCAGCAGCCAAGCGTCGGTGAAAGGGGCAGGCGAGCAGTACTTC.

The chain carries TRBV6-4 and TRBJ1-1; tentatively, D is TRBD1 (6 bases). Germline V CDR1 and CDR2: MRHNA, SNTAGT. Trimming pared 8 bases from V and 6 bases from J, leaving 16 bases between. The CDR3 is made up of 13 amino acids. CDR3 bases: TGTGCCAGCCGACAAAGTGAGGGGGCTGAAGCTTTCTTT. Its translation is CASRQSEGAEAFF.

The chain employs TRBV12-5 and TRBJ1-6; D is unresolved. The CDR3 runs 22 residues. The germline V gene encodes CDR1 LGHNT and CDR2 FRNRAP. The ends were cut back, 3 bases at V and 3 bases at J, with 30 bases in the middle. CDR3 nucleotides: TGTGCTAGTGGTTTCCAGGACTTCCCAGCACCCTATCCTCAACTCTATAATTCACCCCTCCACTTT. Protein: CASGFQDFPAPYPQLYNSPLHF.

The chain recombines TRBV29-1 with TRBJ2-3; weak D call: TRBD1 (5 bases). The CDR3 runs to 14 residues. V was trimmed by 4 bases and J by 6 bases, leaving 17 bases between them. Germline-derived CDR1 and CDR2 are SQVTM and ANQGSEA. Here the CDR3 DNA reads TGCAGCGTTGGATCAGGGAACGTTTTGGATACGCAGTATTTT. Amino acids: CSVGSGNVLDTQYF.

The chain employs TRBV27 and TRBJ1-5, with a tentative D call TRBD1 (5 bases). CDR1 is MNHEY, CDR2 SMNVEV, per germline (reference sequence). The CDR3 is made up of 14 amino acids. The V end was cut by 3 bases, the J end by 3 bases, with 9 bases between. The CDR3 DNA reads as TGTGCCAGCAGTTTTACGGACACCAATCAGCCCCAGCATTTT. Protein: CASSFTDTNQPQHF.

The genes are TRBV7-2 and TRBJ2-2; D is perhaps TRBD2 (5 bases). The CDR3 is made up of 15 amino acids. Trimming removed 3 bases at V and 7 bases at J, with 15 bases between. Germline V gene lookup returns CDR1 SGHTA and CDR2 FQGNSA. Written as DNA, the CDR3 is TGTGCCAGCAGCTTTAGAGGGCCCATGATCGGGGAGCTGTTTTTT. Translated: CASSFRGPMIGELFF. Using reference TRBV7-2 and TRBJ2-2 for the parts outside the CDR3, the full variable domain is GAGVSQSPSNKVTEKGKDVELRCDPISGHTALYWYRQSLGQGLEFLIYFQGNSAPDKSGLPSDRFSAERTGGSVSTLTIQRTQQEDSAVYLCASSFRGPMIGELFFGEGSRLTVL.

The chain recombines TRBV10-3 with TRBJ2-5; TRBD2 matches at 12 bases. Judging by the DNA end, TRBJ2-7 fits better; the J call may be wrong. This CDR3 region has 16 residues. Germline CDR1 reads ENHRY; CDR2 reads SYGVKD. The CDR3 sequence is CAIGPTSGGAGDEQYF. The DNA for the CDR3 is TGTGCCATCGGCCCGACTAGCGGGGGTGCGGGAGACGAGCAGTACTTC.

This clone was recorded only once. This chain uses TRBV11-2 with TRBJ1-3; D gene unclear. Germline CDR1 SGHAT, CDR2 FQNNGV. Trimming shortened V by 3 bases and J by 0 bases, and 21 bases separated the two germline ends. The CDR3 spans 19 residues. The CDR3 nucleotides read TGTGCCAGCAGCTTTCGAAGCGGTTTCTTGGGTACCTCTGGAAACACCATATATTTT. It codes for CASSFRSGFLGTSGNTIYF.

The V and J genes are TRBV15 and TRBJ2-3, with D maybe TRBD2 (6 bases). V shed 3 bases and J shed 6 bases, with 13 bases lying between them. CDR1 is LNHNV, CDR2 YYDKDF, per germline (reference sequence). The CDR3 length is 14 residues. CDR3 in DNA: TGTGCCACCAGCAGGGGGCTAGCGTTGGATACGCAGTATTTT. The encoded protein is CATSRGLALDTQYF.

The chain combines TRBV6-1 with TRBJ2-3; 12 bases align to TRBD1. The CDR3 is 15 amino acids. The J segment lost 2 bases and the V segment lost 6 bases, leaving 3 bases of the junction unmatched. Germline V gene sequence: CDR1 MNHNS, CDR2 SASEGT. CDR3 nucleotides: TGTGCCAGCAGGCAGGGACAGGGGGCCACAGATACGCAGTATTTT. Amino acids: CASRQGQGATDTQYF.

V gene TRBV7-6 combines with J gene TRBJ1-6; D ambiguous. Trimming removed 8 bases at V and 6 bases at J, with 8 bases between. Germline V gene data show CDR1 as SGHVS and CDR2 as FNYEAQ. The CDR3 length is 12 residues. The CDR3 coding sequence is TGTGCCAGCGCGCATCCTAATTCACCCCTCCACTTT. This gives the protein CASAHPNSPLHF.

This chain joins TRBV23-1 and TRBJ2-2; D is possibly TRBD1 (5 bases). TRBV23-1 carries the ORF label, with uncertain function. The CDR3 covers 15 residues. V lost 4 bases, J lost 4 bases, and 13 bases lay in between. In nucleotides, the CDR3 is TGCGCCAGCAGTCGAGGACATCCTTTCACCGGGGAGCTGTTTTTT. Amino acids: CASSRGHPFTGELFF.

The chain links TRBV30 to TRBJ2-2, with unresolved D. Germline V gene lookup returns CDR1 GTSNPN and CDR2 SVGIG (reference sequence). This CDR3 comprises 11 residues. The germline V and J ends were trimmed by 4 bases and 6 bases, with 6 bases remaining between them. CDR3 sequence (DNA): TGTGCCTGGATGCGCGCCGGGGAGCTGTTTTTT. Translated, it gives CAWMRAGELFF.

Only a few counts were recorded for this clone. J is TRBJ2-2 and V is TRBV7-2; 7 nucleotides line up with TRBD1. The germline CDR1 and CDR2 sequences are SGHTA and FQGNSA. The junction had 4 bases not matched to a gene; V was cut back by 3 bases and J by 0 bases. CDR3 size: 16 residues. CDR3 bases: TGTGCCAGCAGCTTTTTGACAGGGTCGAACACCGGGGAGCTGTTTTTT. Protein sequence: CASSFLTGSNTGELFF.